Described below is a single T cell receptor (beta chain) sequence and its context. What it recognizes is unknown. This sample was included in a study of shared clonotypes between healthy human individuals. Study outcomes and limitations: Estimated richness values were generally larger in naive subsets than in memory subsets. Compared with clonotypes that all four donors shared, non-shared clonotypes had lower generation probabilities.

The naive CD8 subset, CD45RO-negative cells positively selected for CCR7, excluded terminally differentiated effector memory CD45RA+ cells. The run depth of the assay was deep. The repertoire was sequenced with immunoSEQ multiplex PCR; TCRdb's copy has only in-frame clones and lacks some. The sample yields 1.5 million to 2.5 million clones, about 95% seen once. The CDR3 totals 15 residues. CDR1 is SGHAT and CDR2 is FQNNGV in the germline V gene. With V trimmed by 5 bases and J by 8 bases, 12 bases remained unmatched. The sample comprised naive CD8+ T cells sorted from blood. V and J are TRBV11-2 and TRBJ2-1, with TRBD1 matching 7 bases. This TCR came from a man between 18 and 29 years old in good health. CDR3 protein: CASSQPIRGNDEQFF. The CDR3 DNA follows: TGTGCCAGCAGCCAACCGATCAGGGGGAATGATGAGCAGTTCTTC.